These T cell receptor beta chains were read from a single sample in a study of human CD8 memory T cell subsets. TCRdb re-called the 5' RACE reads, yielding one record per CDR3 amino acid sequence without DNA. Across around 20,000 distinct CDR3 sequences, the top ten clones capture approximately 5% of the sample. The sequencing sample was made of CD8+ T cells from PBMCs. Receptors originate from a human donor in good health. Each CDR3 is given with its conserved first and last residue. Not all rows give a size; the values are once, few, many and, for expanded clones, a class.

J	length	V	size	CDR3
TRBJ2-1	15	TRBV11-2	NA	CASSPSGRSENEQFF
TRBJ1-2	12	TRBV28	NA	CAKNGRNYGYTF
TRBJ1-5	14	TRBV20-1	NA	CSARDRGHNQPQHF
TRBJ2-3	14	TRBV3-1	NA	CASSLTGRTDTQYF
TRBJ1-2	13	TRBV2	NA	CASSGSDLEGYTF
TRBJ1-5	15	TRBV28	NA	CASDSSTELNQPQHF
TRBJ2-5	14	TRBV9	NA	CASTPSGNQETQYF
TRBJ1-2	15	TRBV4-3	medium-sized	CASSQDSGENYGYTF
TRBJ2-3	14	TRBV7-9	NA	CASSFLGAASGQYF
TRBJ2-7	13	TRBV3-1	NA	CASSHGQGGEQYF
TRBJ1-5	14	TRBV6-5	NA	CASSYGVSNQPQHF
TRBJ2-3	18	TRBV29-1	NA	CSVEGLTGPRKSTDTQYF
TRBJ2-5	15	TRBV7-9	NA	CASSLKEGAKETQYF
TRBJ2-1	13	TRBV7-8	NA	CASSLRQSSEQFF
TRBJ2-7	15	TRBV4-3	NA	CASSQDRGGTYEQYF
TRBJ1-2	13	TRBV30	NA	CAWSVTQTYGYTF
TRBJ2-7	14	TRBV28	medium-sized	CASSFGSGNYEQYF
TRBJ2-2	13	TRBV20-1	NA	CSASGQNTGELFF
TRBJ2-5	14	TRBV29-1	NA	CSVEGTDYLETQYF
TRBJ2-3	13	TRBV6-2/TRBV6-3	NA	CASSYSTADTQYF
TRBJ1-1	13	TRBV5-4	medium-sized	CASSASSNTEAFF
TRBJ2-3	15	TRBV6-2/TRBV6-3	NA	CASSYVRQTTDTQYF
TRBJ2-7	15	TRBV6-1	NA	CASSEEQGAGYEQYF
TRBJ2-5	15	TRBV9	NA	CASSEGQPNQETQYF
TRBJ1-1	15	TRBV11-2	NA	CASSPEGAAYTEAFF
TRBJ1-1	17	TRBV19	NA	CASTQFGGVSTNTEAFF
TRBJ1-2	15	TRBV27	NA	CASSLSGGAEYGYTF
TRBJ2-3	16	TRBV10-3	NA	CAISEGGGQITDTQYF
TRBJ1-2	14	TRBV19	NA	CASSGYREYYGYTF
TRBJ2-7	14	TRBV19	NA	CASSLGDTFYEQYF
TRBJ1-2	15	TRBV11-2	NA	CASSLEAQANYGYTF
TRBJ1-2	15	TRBV4-1	NA	CASSQLQATADGYTF
TRBJ2-1	14	TRBV29-1	NA	CSVDSGGAYNEQFF
TRBJ2-3	11	TRBV2	NA	CASNGGDTQYF
TRBJ2-1	16	TRBV5-5	medium-sized	CASSTAGLAAPFEQFF
TRBJ2-5	14	TRBV7-9	NA	CASSDGTLQETQYF
TRBJ1-2	13	TRBV5-1	NA	CASSSGARDGYTF
TRBJ2-3	19	TRBV7-8	NA	CASSLAPTELPSSTDTQYF
TRBJ2-7	14	TRBV7-9	NA	CASSLGPPPREQYF
TRBJ2-1	12	TRBV12-3/TRBV12-4	NA	CASSPAGTQQFF
TRBJ2-1	14	TRBV6-6	NA	CASSPDRVHNEQFF
TRBJ2-1	15	TRBV7-6	NA	CASSPGTSPYNEQFF